These 27 T cell receptor beta chains came from one sample sequenced in a study of T cell responses to AZD1222 COVID-19 vaccine (TCRdb year 2021). The library relied on the immunoSEQ multiplex PCR assay. Imported from immuneACCESS, the table was reduced by TCRdb to in-frame sequences with V and J called. These copies leave out some clones; in studies compared against another copy, an unresolved V gene accounts for under half, and the cause of the remainder is not known. The sample profile shows roughly 200,000 clones; roughly 88% of them were found once. The top ten hold around 7.9% of the sample. Reading the label with the study, this specimen's time point is: baseline before first vaccination. The source was peripheral blood, collected on day 0 of AZD1222 vaccination. These receptors originate from an adult in good health.

The J gene is TRBJ2-2, the V gene TRBV7-3; 8 positions agree with TRBD1. This CDR3 spans 15 amino acids. CDR1 and CDR2 (germline): SGHTA, FQGTGA. V was pared by 2 bases and J by 7 bases, with 6 bases of the junction left unmatched. The CDR3 here is CASSLVTGANGELFF. CDR3 in DNA: TGTGCCAGCAGCTTAGTGACAGGGGCGAACGGGGAGCTGTTTTTT.

The J gene is TRBJ1-2, the V gene TRBV2; TRBD1 matches at 11 bases. In germline, CDR1 is SNHLY, CDR2 FYNNEI. There are 13 residues in the CDR3. Losses at the gene ends were 6 bases for V and 8 bases for J; bases not matched to a gene: 5. The CDR3, as DNA: TGTGCCAGCAGAGGACAGGGGGCTTTGGGCTACACCTTC. Its protein product is CASRGQGALGYTF.

The V call is TRBV7-6, the J call TRBJ2-5, with 7 bases that match TRBD2. Germline values: CDR1 SGHVS, CDR2 FNYEAQ. This CDR3 comprises 16 residues. The V segment lost 4 bases and the J segment 5 bases; nucleotides outside the gene matches: 13. The CDR3 reads CASSSRPAREGETQYF. The DNA of the CDR3 is TGTGCCAGCAGCTCCCGCCCCGCCAGGGAGGGTGAGACCCAGTACTTC.

The genes are TRBV23-1 and TRBJ2-7; TRBD1 aligns across 9 bases. TRBV23-1 has ORF status, its function being uncertain. V lost 0 bases to trimming and J lost 10 bases; unmatched junction nucleotides: 13. The CDR3 loop spans 16 amino acids. CDR3 sequence reads: CASSQSVMGQGRSQYF. The DNA of the CDR3 is TGCGCCAGCAGTCAATCGGTGATGGGACAGGGACGATCTCAGTACTTC.

A remark on this clone: The junction departs from the called germline gene at one end, perhaps through a read error. The rearrangement uses TRBV30 and TRBJ1-1; TRBD1 matches at 9 bases. CDR1 is GTSNPN and CDR2 is SVGIG in the germline V gene (reference sequence). The CDR3 has 14 amino acids. CDR3 amino acids: CAGRGGQGSTEAFF. In DNA, the CDR3 is TGTGCCGGGAGGGGAGGACAGGGGTCCACTGAAGCTTTCTTT.

The chain joins TRBV9 to TRBJ2-7; unclear D gene. V was cut by 0 bases and J by 5 bases, with 6 bases left in between. The CDR3 extends over 12 amino acids. The germline CDR1 and CDR2 sequences are SGDLS and YYNGEE. CDR3 nucleotides: TGTGCCAGCAGCGTAGCTGAGGACGAGCAGTACTTC. Its protein is CASSVAEDEQYF.

This clone was recorded only once. The identical CDR3 is also encoded by other nucleotide sequences in the sample. CDR3 nucleotides: TGTGCCAGCAGTCCGACAGGGAGGTACACTGAAGCTTTCTTT. Translating it yields CASSPTGRYTEAFF. This chain connects TRBV28 to TRBJ1-1, with TRBD1 identical over 7 bases. CDR1 is MDHEN, CDR2 SYDVKM, per germline. The CDR3 extends over 14 amino acids. V gave up 5 bases and J gave up 3 bases; unmatched junction bases: 6.

V usage is TRBV6-5 and J usage is TRBJ1-1; D is unresolved. The CDR3 length is 13 residues. V lost 6 bases and J lost 1, with 9 bases in between. CDR1 MNHEY and CDR2 SVGAGI come from the germline V gene. In DNA, the CDR3 is TGTGCCAGCAGAAGAGGTGAGAACACTGAAGCTTTCTTT. Its protein product is CASRRGENTEAFF.

The chain uses TRBV2 and TRBJ2-3, with no clear D. Trimming pared 6 bases from V and 0 bases from J, leaving 10 bases between. The germline V gene encodes CDR1 SNHLY and CDR2 FYNNEI. The CDR3 is made up of 14 amino acids. In DNA form, the CDR3 reads TGTGCCAGCAGGGGATGGGCTAGCACAGATACGCAGTATTTT. Its protein is CASRGWASTDTQYF.

The chain uses TRBV6-5 and TRBJ1-5; D is unclear. V lost 6 bases, J lost 4 bases, and 4 bases lay in between. Germline-derived CDR1 and CDR2 are MNHEY and SVGAGI. This CDR3 comprises 11 residues. DNA of the CDR3: TGTGCCAGCAGCGCTAATCAGCCCCAGCATTTT. Protein product: CASSANQPQHF.

This chain joins TRBV2 and TRBJ1-5, with 8 bases lining up with TRBD1. From germline, CDR1 is SNHLY and CDR2 FYNNEI. After removal of 6 bases from V and 2 bases from J, the junction contained 3 bases not matched to a gene. The CDR3 extends over 14 amino acids. The CDR3 coding sequence is TGTGCCAGCAGCTCACAGGGGGGCAATCAGCCCCAGCATTTT. Amino acid sequence: CASSSQGGNQPQHF. Complete variable domain (other parts from reference TRBV2 and TRBJ1-5): EPEVTQTPSHQVTQMGQEVILRCVPISNHLYFYWYRQILGQKVEFLVSFYNNEISEKSEIFDDQFSVERPDGSNFTLKIRSTKLEDSAMYFCASSSQGGNQPQHFGDGTRLSIL.

The V and J genes are TRBV18 and TRBJ1-3, with D tentatively TRBD1 (5 bases). This CDR3 is 15 amino acids long. Germline-derived CDR1 and CDR2 are KGHSH and LQKENI. The V end lost 0 bases, the J end lost 1 base, and 7 bases lay between the germline ends. CDR3 in DNA: TGTGCCAGCTCACCACCGGGACTTTCTGGAAACACCATATATTTT. Protein product: CASSPPGLSGNTIYF.

The chain carries TRBV18 and TRBJ1-2; no reliable D call. V was cut by 2 bases and J by 3 bases, with 13 bases left in between. This CDR3 region has 15 residues. Looked up from germline, CDR1 is KGHSH and CDR2 is LQKENI. The DNA of the CDR3 is TGTGCCAGCTCACCATTTAAGCTGAGCGACTATGGCTACACCTTC. It is translated as CASSPFKLSDYGYTF. Full variable domain (rest looked up from reference TRBV18 and TRBJ1-2): NAGVMQNPRHLVRRRGQEARLRCSPMKGHSHVYWYRQLPEEGLKFMVYLQKENIIDESGMPKERFSAEFPKEGPSILRIQQVVRGDSAAYFCASSPFKLSDYGYTFGSGTRLTVV.

The CDR3 here is CASSQEGYIQYF. Written as DNA, the CDR3 is TGTGCCAGCAGCCAAGAAGGTTACATTCAGTACTTC. This chain joins TRBV3-1 (or the pseudogene TRBV3-2) and TRBJ2-4; no reliable D call. Germline V CDR1 and CDR2: LGHDT, YNNKEL (reference sequence). This CDR3 comprises 12 residues. V was cut by 0 bases and J by 8 bases, with 5 bases left in between.

This rearrangement joins TRBV12-3 or TRBV12-4 to TRBJ1-4; D call uncertain. Deletions cut 1 base from V and 7 bases from J, with 4 bases between. CDR3 length: 12 amino acids. The CDR3 protein is CASSLVREKLFF. The CDR3 DNA is TGTGCCAGCAGTTTAGTCCGTGAAAAACTGTTTTTT.

J is TRBJ2-5 and V is TRBV7-2; D is uncertain. Trimming pared 3 bases from V and 7 bases from J, leaving 12 bases between. This CDR3 has 13 amino acids. Per the germline V gene, CDR1 is SGHTA and CDR2 is FQGNSA. CDR3 coding DNA: TGTGCCAGCAGCTTTGACGGTGGTGGGACCCAGTACTTC. It translates to CASSFDGGGTQYF.

The chain is built from TRBV12-5 and TRBJ1-5; D uncertain. The germline CDR1 and CDR2 sequences are LGHNT and FRNRAP. V was pared by 1 base and J by 5 bases, with 3 bases between. This CDR3 has 12 amino acids. Here the CDR3 reads CASGLGDQPQHF. As DNA, the CDR3 is TGTGCTAGTGGTTTGGGGGATCAGCCCCAGCATTTT.

This clone was observed a handful of times. This chain joins TRBV9 and TRBJ1-2; a weak D match, TRBD1 (6 bases). The CDR3 covers 12 residues. V lost 6 bases and J 3 bases, leaving 9 bases between the germline ends. Germline assignment: CDR1 SGDLS and CDR2 YYNGEE. For the CDR3, the DNA is TGTGCCAGCAAGGACAGCCACTATGGCTACACCTTC. Its translation is CASKDSHYGYTF.

The chain couples TRBV5-1 to TRBJ1-1, with D maybe TRBD1 (6 bases). CDR3 length equals 16 residues. With 0 bases removed from V and 0 bases from J, the gap between germline ends came to 12 bases. CDR1 SGHRS and CDR2 YFSETQ come from the germline V gene. CDR3 sequence: CASSLGRGGMNTEAFF. CDR3 nucleotides: TGCGCCAGCAGCTTGGGCAGGGGAGGGATGAACACTGAAGCTTTCTTT.

The CDR3 here is CASSPWATGGSSVSNQPQHF. The CDR3 DNA sequence: TGTGCCAGCAGCCCCTGGGCTACAGGGGGCTCCTCCGTTAGCAATCAGCCCCAGCATTTT. The rearrangement uses TRBV7-8 and TRBJ1-5; TRBD1 aligns across 9 bases. Per the germline V gene, CDR1 is SGHVS and CDR2 is FQNEAQ. The CDR3 totals 20 residues. The ends lost 5 bases at V and 0 bases at J; junction bases unmatched: 17.

The V and J genes are TRBV3-1 (or the pseudogene TRBV3-2) and TRBJ2-5, with a weak D call TRBD2 (6 bases). The V end lost 4 bases, the J end lost 2 bases, and 14 bases lay between the germline ends. The CDR3 extends over 15 amino acids. The germline V gene encodes CDR1 LGHDT and CDR2 YNNKEL (reference sequence). DNA of the CDR3: TGTGCCAGCAGCCGTCGGGGTCTAGCGCAAGAGACCCAGTACTTC. Its protein is CASSRRGLAQETQYF.

J is TRBJ1-6 and V is TRBV3-1 (or the pseudogene TRBV3-2); TRBD1 matches at 9 bases. The germline V gene encodes CDR1 LGHDT and CDR2 YNNKEL (reference sequence). Germline trimming cut 4 bases from V and 8 bases from J; bases unmatched to any gene: 9. CDR3 length equals 16 residues. The CDR3 coding sequence is TGTGCCAGCAGCCGGACAGGGGCTGCTTTCTATTCACCCCTCCACTTT. The encoded protein is CASSRTGAAFYSPLHF.

The V call is TRBV6-5, the J call TRBJ1-2; D unresolved. Trimming cost V 0 bases and J 2 bases, with 10 bases left between them. The CDR3 is 15 amino acids. Per the germline V gene, CDR1 is MNHEY and CDR2 is SVGAGI. The CDR3 here is CASSYSGSPNYGYTF. CDR3 in DNA: TGTGCCAGCAGTTACTCGGGCAGTCCCAACTATGGCTACACCTTC.

V usage is TRBV4-1 and J usage is TRBJ1-1; unclear D gene. Trimming shortened V by 1 base and J by 8 bases, and 8 bases separated the two germline ends. This CDR3 spans 12 amino acids. Germline CDR1 is MGHRA and CDR2 is YSYEKL. The CDR3 DNA sequence: TGCGCCAGCAGCCAAGGTCGCTCGGAAGCTTTCTTT. It codes for CASSQGRSEAFF.

V and J are TRBV5-6 and TRBJ2-5, with D tentatively TRBD1 (5 bases). The germline CDR1 and CDR2 sequences are SGHDT and YYEEEE. This CDR3 is built from 14 residues. V was trimmed by 1 base and J by 3 bases, leaving 10 bases between them. This CDR3 reads CASSLWAREETQYF. CDR3 sequence (DNA): TGTGCCAGCAGCTTGTGGGCCAGGGAAGAGACCCAGTACTTC.

The chain employs TRBV29-1 and TRBJ2-7; unclear D gene. CDR3 size: 11 residues. Looked up from germline, CDR1 is SQVTM and CDR2 is ANQGSEA. Trimming took off 4 bases at V and 1 base at J, with 5 bases between the two ends. The CDR3: CSVVLSYEQYF. The DNA for the CDR3 is TGCAGCGTTGTATTATCCTACGAGCAGTACTTC.

The gene calls are TRBV6-5 and TRBJ2-7; 7 bases map to TRBD1. Germline loops: CDR1 MNHEY, CDR2 SVGAGI. V lost 6 bases, J lost 5 bases, and 7 bases stayed unmatched. The CDR3 is 13 residues long. Written as DNA, the CDR3 is TGTGCCAGCAGAATACAGGGGAGCGACGAGCAGTACTTC. This codes for CASRIQGSDEQYF.